These 17 T cell receptor beta chains were sequenced from one sample in a study. TCRdb re-analysed the 5' RACE reads in MiXCR, keeping a single row per CDR3 protein. The repertoire holds 60,000 to 65,000 distinct CDR3 sequences, with approximately 23% as singletons. Sequenced material: memory CD4+ T cells sorted from a lymph node. Specified subset: memory CD4+ T cells, CD4+CD45RO+CD25-. These receptors were taken from a female donor with breast cancer.

With respect to this clonotype: With a much larger clone just one base away, this may be a read error. The chain couples TRBV7-9 to TRBJ2-1; 13 positions agree with TRBD2. CDR3 length: 15 residues. Germline-derived CDR1 and CDR2 are SEHNR and FQNEAQ (reference sequence). The CDR3 loop is CASSPRTSGRGEQVF. CDR3 sequence (DNA): TGTGCCAGCAGCCCCCGGACTAGCGGGAGAGGTGAGCAGGTCTTC. Variable domain in full (rest from reference TRBV7-9 and TRBJ2-1): DTGVSQNPRHKITKRGQNVTFRCDPISEHNRLYWYRQTLGQGPEFLTYFQNEAQLEKSRLLSDRFSAERPKGSFSTLEIQRTEQGDSAMYLCASSPRTSGRGEQVFGPGTRLTVL.

This clonotype was seen a handful of times. A read error may be the cause here, since a much bigger clone is one base away. The rearrangement links TRBV29-1 to TRBJ2-3, with TRBD2 matching over 9 bases. There are 13 residues in the CDR3. Germline CDR1 is SQVTM and CDR2 is ANQGSEA. With V trimmed by 7 bases and J by 7 bases, 9 bases remained unmatched. The CDR3 reads CSGDISGRNTQYF. In DNA form, the CDR3 reads TGCAGCGGTGATATTAGCGGGAGAAATACGCAGTATTTT.

This clonotype was seen a few times. The chain links TRBV4-3 to TRBJ1-4; D may be TRBD1 (5 bases). Trimming removed 3 bases at V and 4 bases at J, with 12 bases between. In germline, CDR1 is LGHNA, CDR2 YSLEER. This CDR3 has 15 residues. CDR3 in amino acids: CASSQRGAYNEKLFF. For the CDR3, the DNA is TGCGCCAGCAGCCAGAGGGGCGCCTATAATGAAAAACTGTTTTTT.

This clonotype was observed a few times. The rearrangement joins TRBV5-1 to TRBJ1-1, with D hard to call. Deletions cut 0 bases from V and 11 bases from J, with 17 bases between. The CDR3 consists of 14 residues. Looked up from germline, CDR1 is SGHRS and CDR2 is YFSETQ. The CDR3 loop reads CASSLEPGLSVAFF. The CDR3 bases are TGCGCCAGCAGCTTGGAACCGGGATTATCAGTTGCTTTCTTT.

This clonotype was seen a few times. The chain is built from TRBV7-8 and TRBJ2-5; TRBD1 is a possible D gene (6 bases). Per the germline V gene, CDR1 is SGHVS and CDR2 is FQNEAQ. This CDR3 spans 13 amino acids. With 3 bases removed from V and 7 bases from J, the gap between germline ends came to 12 bases. This CDR3 reads CASSLGARGTQYF. CDR3 sequence (DNA): TGTGCCAGCAGCTTGGGGGCAAGAGGGACCCAGTACTTC.

This clonotype was counted only a few times. The genes are TRBV6-5 and TRBJ1-2; 7 bases fit TRBD1. The trim removed 0 bases at V and 4 bases at J, leaving 8 bases unmatched. The CDR3 runs to 16 residues. Germline V lookup: CDR1 MNHEY, CDR2 SVGAGI. The CDR3 sequence is CASSYSERGLPYGYTF. Here the CDR3 DNA reads TGTGCCAGCAGTTACTCTGAAAGGGGGCTACCCTATGGCTACACCTTC.

The V gene is TRBV7-2, the J gene TRBJ2-3; TRBD2 might be the D (5 bases). The germline V gene has CDR1 SGHTA and CDR2 FQGNSA. The CDR3 has 13 amino acids. The V end was cut by 4 bases, the J end by 5 bases, with 10 bases between. This chain's CDR3 is CASSSTSVDTQYF. The CDR3 DNA reads as TGTGCCAGCAGCTCCACTAGTGTAGATACGCAGTATTTT.

Notes on this clonotype: This could be a read error, since a much larger clone is one nucleotide away. Since no conserved phenylalanine or tryptophan closes the CDR3, a read error is the likely cause. The chain combines TRBV5-1 with TRBJ1-1, with TRBD1 as a possible D gene (6 bases). V lost 0 bases, J lost 0 bases, and 15 bases lay in between. This CDR3 is 17 amino acids long. In germline, CDR1 is SGHRS, CDR2 YFSETQ. The CDR3 reads CASSLDAGQKMNTEAFS. CDR3 nucleotides: TGCGCCAGCAGCTTGGACGCCGGACAGAAAATGAACACTGAAGCTTTCTCT.

This clonotype was counted ten times or more. This sequence joins TRBV7-2 and TRBJ2-3, with D unresolved. Germline CDR1 is SGHTA and CDR2 is FQGNSA. The ends were cut back, 5 bases at V and 1 base at J, with 10 bases in the middle. CDR3 size: 14 residues. CDR3 bases: TGTGCCAGCAGCCAGAGTCCGGGCACAGATACGCAGTATTTT. Translation gives CASSQSPGTDTQYF. Drawing the rest from reference TRBV7-2 and TRBJ2-3, the complete variable domain is GAGVSQSPSNKVTEKGKDVELRCDPISGHTALYWYRQSLGQGLEFLIYFQGNSAPDKSGLPSDRFSAERTGGSVSTLTIQRTQQEDSAVYLCASSQSPGTDTQYFGPGTRLTVL.

This clonotype showed up just a few times. This sequence joins TRBV7-2 and TRBJ2-2; 9 nucleotides line up with TRBD1. Losses at the gene ends were 6 bases for V and 5 bases for J; bases not matched to a gene: 7. CDR1 is SGHTA and CDR2 is FQGNSA in the germline V gene. This CDR3 is built from 15 residues. The DNA for the CDR3 is TGTGCCAGCAGTCCCAGGACAGGGGCGACCGGGGAGCTGTTTTTT. This translates into CASSPRTGATGELFF.

CDR3 sequence: CASSGTSGSSYNEQFF. In nucleotides, the CDR3 is TGCGCCAGCAGCGGGACTAGCGGGAGCTCCTACAATGAGCAGTTCTTC. The V call is TRBV5-1, the J call TRBJ2-1; 14 bases fit TRBD2. Unmatched junction bases numbered 0, after V lost 4 bases and J lost 0 bases. CDR3 length equals 16 residues. Germline CDR1 and CDR2: SGHRS and YFSETQ.

This sequence joins TRBV5-1 and TRBJ2-5, with TRBD1 matching 12 bases. This CDR3 spans 15 amino acids. The germline CDR1 and CDR2 sequences are SGHRS and YFSETQ. J lost 5 bases, V lost 4 bases, and 6 bases had no gene match. The CDR3 DNA is TGCGCCAGCAGCCGGGGGACAGGGGGCCAGGAGACCCAGTACTTC. It translates to CASSRGTGGQETQYF.

The chain has TRBV7-2 and TRBJ2-3, with 7 bases fitting TRBD2. V shed 5 bases and J 5 bases; nucleotides not matched to a gene: 7. The CDR3 is 14 amino acids. Per germline, CDR1 SGHTA and CDR2 FQGNSA. CDR3 DNA: TGTGCCAGCAGCAACAGACTAGCTCGAGATACGCAGTATTTT. The encoded protein is CASSNRLARDTQYF.

This clonotype was counted only a few times. The genes are TRBV4-3 and TRBJ1-5; 9 positions agree with TRBD1. This CDR3 is built from 14 residues. Germline-derived CDR1 and CDR2 are LGHNA and YSLEER. The ends lost 2 bases at V and 5 bases at J; junction bases unmatched: 1. For the CDR3, the DNA is TGCGCCAGCAGCCAACGGACAGGGGATCAGCCCCAGCATTTT. Its protein is CASSQRTGDQPQHF.

This clonotype was recorded many times. This chain uses TRBV6-1 with TRBJ1-2; 9 positions match TRBD1. Germline V gives CDR1 MNHNS, CDR2 SASEGT. CDR3 length: 16 residues. After removal of 0 bases from V and 7 bases from J, the junction contained 9 bases not matched to a gene. The CDR3 nucleotides read TGTGCCAGCAGTGAAGCGCTTAGGGACAGGGCTTCTGGCTACACCTTC. Encoded protein: CASSEALRDRASGYTF.

The V gene is TRBV6-6, the J gene TRBJ2-1; 10 positions agree with TRBD2. The length of the CDR3 is 15 residues. Trimming at V came to 6 bases and at J to 8 bases, leaving 10 bases not matched to a gene. Per germline, CDR1 MNHNY and CDR2 SVGAGI (reference sequence). CDR3 sequence reads: CASRSGTSVSHEQFF. The CDR3 nucleotides are TGTGCCAGCAGATCCGGGACTAGCGTTTCACATGAGCAGTTCTTC.

About this clonotype itself: One end of the junction does not line up with germline, which may come from a read error. The V gene is TRBV7-9, the J gene TRBJ2-3; D is perhaps TRBD2 (8 bases). The CDR3 length is 15 residues. CDR1 is SEHNR, CDR2 FQNEAQ, per germline (reference sequence). CDR3 coding DNA: TGTGCCAGCAGCTCCGGGACTAGGGGGACAGATACGCAGTGTTTT. Its translation: CASSSGTRGTDTQCF.